This is a list of T cell receptor beta chains from one sample in a study of cytomegalovirus exposure and HLA in healthy donors. The repertoire was sequenced with immunoSEQ multiplex PCR; TCRdb's copy has only in-frame clones and lacks some. The sample lists under 150,000 clones, over 65% seen once, with roughly 3.3% in the top ten. Sequences were obtained from PBMCs. The receptors derive from a woman in her 30s in good health and CMV-seropositive. Both conserved end residues are part of each CDR3. Each record gives: V gene, J gene, D gene, clone size, CDR3 length, CDR3 protein, CDR3 DNA. The D gene is left open where the match is weak. Only part of the rows carry a size: once, few, many, or a class if the clone is expanded.

>TRBV4-1|TRBJ2-7|TRBD2|few|15
CASSQVGGGSYEQYF
TGCGCCAGCAGCCAAGTCGGCGGGGGGAGCTACGAGCAGTACTTC
>TRBV2|TRBJ1-2|.|once|15
CASSDTRGKGGGYTF
TGTGCCAGCAGTGACACGAGGGGCAAGGGAGGTGGCTACACCTTC
>TRBV9|TRBJ1-6|.|.|15
CASSVAGTFGSPLHF
TGTGCCAGCAGCGTGGCCGGGACATTCGGTTCACCCCTCCACTTT
>TRBV27|TRBJ2-7|.|.|14
CASSFLGTHFEQYF
TGTGCCAGCAGTTTTTTGGGGACACACTTCGAGCAGTACTTC
>TRBV5-1|TRBJ2-5|TRBD1|.|16
CASSPGQGASQETQYF
TGCGCCAGCAGCCCTGGACAGGGGGCGAGCCAAGAGACCCAGTACTTC
>TRBV4-3|TRBJ2-3|.|.|14
CASSQDPYTDTQYF
TGCGCCAGCAGCCAAGATCCCTACACAGATACGCAGTATTTT
>TRBV28|TRBJ1-5|.|.|12
CASSLEGRAQHF
TGTGCCAGCAGTTTGGAGGGTAGGGCCCAGCATTTT
>TRBV7-6|TRBJ2-1|TRBD2|.|19
CASSRTSGGAGEYNNEQFF
TGTGCCAGCAGCAGAACTAGCGGGGGGGCCGGAGAGTATAACAATGAGCAGTTCTTC
>TRBV15|TRBJ1-4|TRBD1|.|18
CATSRGLQGAATNEKLFF
TGTGCCACCAGCAGGGGTCTACAGGGGGCGGCAACTAATGAAAAACTGTTTTTT
>TRBV4-3|TRBJ1-6|.|few|13
CASSQDIHSPLHF
TGCGCCAGCAGCCAAGATATCCATTCACCCCTCCACTTT
>TRBV6-1|TRBJ1-3|.|.|16
CASRELTFDSGNTIYF
TGTGCCAGCAGGGAACTTACATTTGACTCTGGAAACACCATATATTTT
>TRBV4-3|TRBJ2-5|TRBD1|.|13
CASSQRSTGAQYF
TGCGCCAGCAGCCAGAGATCCACAGGGGCCCAGTACTTC
>TRBV28|TRBJ2-5|.|once|13
CASSQFQGETQYF
TGTGCCAGCAGCCAATTCCAGGGAGAGACCCAGTACTTC
>TRBV29-1|TRBJ2-7|TRBD1|.|14
CSAQRDRGNYEQYF
TGCAGCGCCCAGAGGGACAGAGGTAACTACGAGCAGTACTTC
>TRBV19|TRBJ1-6|.|once|14
CASSPGHGNSPLHF
TGTGCCAGTAGCCCGGGACACGGTAATTCACCCCTCCACTTT
>TRBV2|TRBJ2-1|.|few|15
CASSEEPSSYNEQFF
TGTGCCAGCAGTGAGGAGCCCAGCTCCTACAATGAGCAGTTCTTC
>TRBV7-2|TRBJ1-5|TRBD1|.|17
CASSLRTGGVKVQPQHF
TGTGCCAGCAGCTTAAGGACAGGGGGCGTTAAAGTCCAGCCCCAGCATTTT
>TRBV18|TRBJ1-2|TRBD1|.|15
CASSPTGTERYGYTF
TGTGCCAGCTCACCTACCGGGACAGAGCGCTATGGCTACACCTTC
>TRBV19|TRBJ2-7|TRBD1|.|12
CASRDRGYEQYF
TGTGCCAGTAGGGACAGGGGTTACGAGCAGTACTTC
>TRBV7-2|TRBJ2-7|TRBD1|.|15
CASSPPDRGSYEQYF
TGTGCCAGCAGCCCGCCGGACAGGGGGTCCTACGAGCAGTACTTC
>TRBV28|TRBJ1-2|.|.|17
CASSLAGTNLGNYGYTF
TGTGCCAGCAGTTTAGCCGGGACAAACCTGGGTAACTATGGCTACACCTTC
>TRBV28|TRBJ1-2|.|.|14
CASSLVGAGYGYTF
TGTGCCAGCAGTTTAGTGGGCGCAGGCTATGGCTACACCTTC
>TRBV4-3|TRBJ1-5|TRBD1|.|13
CASSHDRVQPQHF
TGCGCCAGCAGCCATGACAGGGTTCAGCCCCAGCATTTT
>TRBV7-2|TRBJ1-6|.|.|17
CASSRGGGGRRNSPLHF
TGTGCCAGCAGCCGGGGGGGCGGGGGGCGTAGAAATTCACCCCTCCACTTT
>TRBV5-1|TRBJ2-5|TRBD2|few|14
CASSFLPGGETQYF
TGCGCCAGCAGCTTCCTCCCGGGGGGTGAGACCCAGTACTTC
>TRBV4-2|TRBJ1-4|TRBD1|.|15
CASSLIQGMGEKLFF
TGTGCCAGCAGCCTTATACAGGGGATGGGGGAAAAACTGTTTTTT
>TRBV2|TRBJ2-1|.|.|15
CARFKFTGVYNEQFF
TGTGCCCGTTTTAAGTTTACGGGGGTTTACAATGAGCAGTTCTTC
>TRBV4-3|TRBJ2-4|TRBD2|.|13
CASSQDTGGIQYF
TGCGCCAGCAGCCAAGATACGGGGGGCATTCAGTACTTC
>TRBV30|TRBJ2-7|.|.|12
CAWMGASSEQYF
TGTGCCTGGATGGGGGCATCTAGCGAGCAGTACTTC
>TRBV4-1|TRBJ2-3|.|once|12
CASSQSMDTQYF
TGCGCCAGCAGCCAATCAATGGATACGCAGTATTTT
>TRBV2|TRBJ2-2|TRBD2|.|14
CASRGLAGGRELFF
TGTGCCAGCAGGGGGTTAGCGGGGGGCAGGGAGCTGTTTTTT
>TRBV15|TRBJ2-3|.|.|14
CATSRGQGSDTQYF
TGTGCCACCAGCAGAGGCCAGGGTTCAGATACGCAGTATTTT
>TRBV5-4|TRBJ2-5|.|.|11
CASSLDGTQYF
TGTGCCAGCAGCTTGGATGGCACCCAGTACTTC
>TRBV7-6|TRBJ2-3|.|.|16
CASSLVTGTATDTQYF
TGTGCCAGCAGCTTAGTTACAGGGACGGCCACAGATACGCAGTATTTT
>TRBV19|TRBJ1-2|TRBD1|.|14
CATYLPGQGFGYTF
TGTGCCACCTACTTACCGGGACAGGGTTTTGGCTACACCTTC